This T cell receptor beta chain was sequenced during a study of shared clonotypes between healthy human individuals. CDR3 size: 16 residues. The ends were cut back, 0 bases at V and 0 bases at J, with 9 bases in the middle. The germline CDR1 and CDR2 sequences are ENHRY and SYGVKD. Sequenced by immunoSEQ multiplex PCR; TCRdb stores in-frame clones only, minus some. The sample contains hundreds of thousands of clones, approximately 95% of which appear only once. Terminally differentiated effector memory CD45RA+ cells were left out of the naive CD8 fraction, which was CD45RO-negative and positively selected for CCR7.

The source of this sequence is a woman aged 25 to 39 in good health. This sequence joins TRBV10-3 and TRBJ1-3; D not resolved. Sequencing was carried out using naive CD8+ T cells sorted from blood. The CDR3, as DNA: TGTGCCATCAGTGAGTCGATGGGGAGCTCTGGAAACACCATATATTTT. As protein: CAISESMGSSGNTIYF.